The sequence of this T cell receptor beta chain was determined in a study of spatial heterogeneity in lung cancer. All TCR cDNA molecules were individually tagged with a unique molecular identifier. From the 5' RACE reads, TCRdb called clonotypes with MiXCR, one entry per CDR3 protein. This sample carries some 21,000 distinct CDR3 sequences, 3.5% to 5.5% of them seen once, and the ten largest clones take less than 8%. The CDR3 runs 17 residues. The germline V gene encodes CDR1 SGHNT and CDR2 YYREEE (reference sequence). The V and J ends lost 4 bases and 1 base respectively, with 17 bases between them. This sample's time point: sample taken at primary tumor resection. This clonotype was counted many times.

The receptor was isolated from a male donor with early-stage non-small cell lung cancer. The chain is built from TRBV5-4 and TRBJ2-2; possible D gene TRBD2, 7 bases. The sample here was PBMCs, taken at surgery. CDR3 residues: CASSPGAGDGNTGELFF. The CDR3 coding sequence is TGTGCCAGCAGCCCAGGGGCGGGGGACGGGAACACCGGGGAGCTGTTTTTT.